This is a list of T cell receptor beta chains from one sample in a study of response to subunit inactivated influenza vaccine. TCRdb processed the RT-PCR reads anew with MiXCR; each CDR3 protein has one entry. The sample contains 590,000 or so distinct CDR3 sequences, less than 15% of which appear only once. Specimen: PBMCs from blood, collected approximately 15 days before vaccination. These receptor sequences come from a man aged 45-65 years who received an inactivated influenza vaccine. Each CDR3 is given with its conserved first and last residue. D genes are given only for firm matches. The size entry is marked missing in some rows and otherwise reads once, few, many or a size class.

j_call,clone_size,d_call,cdr3_length,v_call,cdr3_nt,cdr3_aa
TRBJ1-5,few,TRBD1,16,TRBV2,TGTGCGAGTAGGGTGGACAGGGTTAATAGCAATCAGCCCCAGCATTTT,CASRVDRVNSNQPQHF
TRBJ2-3,.,.,17,TRBV12-3/TRBV12-4,TGTGCCAGCAGTTTAGACGGGGGGCGAGTCAGGGCAGATACGCAGTATTTT,CASSLDGGRVRADTQYF
TRBJ1-5,few,.,13,TRBV7-2,TGTGCCAGCAGCCAAGAGGTAAATCAGCCCCAGCATTTT,CASSQEVNQPQHF
TRBJ2-1,few,TRBD1,12,TRBV29-1,TGCAGCGTTGGAAGGGGGCAGAATGAGCAGTTCTTC,CSVGRGQNEQFF
TRBJ1-2,few,.,11,TRBV29-1,TGCAGCGCCTCCCGCGGGCCAGGCTACACCTTC,CSASRGPGYTF
TRBJ2-7,few,.,12,TRBV12-3/TRBV12-4,TGTGCCAGCAGTTTAAATAGGAACGAGCAGTACTTC,CASSLNRNEQYF
TRBJ1-5,many,TRBD1,15,TRBV2,TGTGCCAGCAGACCCGGACAGGGGACAGGCCAGCCCCAGCATTTT,CASRPGQGTGQPQHF
TRBJ2-7,many,.,14,TRBV11-2,TGTGCCAGCAGCTCAACAGGGATCTTGTACGAGCAGTACTTC,CASSSTGILYEQYF
TRBJ1-1,few,.,13,TRBV29-1,TGCAGCGCTGGAAGGACAGTGAACACTGAAGCTTTCTTT,CSAGRTVNTEAFF
TRBJ1-1,.,.,13,TRBV6-1,TGTGCCAGCAGTGAAGTGGCCGAGACTGAAGCTTTCTTT,CASSEVAETEAFF
TRBJ2-1,few,TRBD2,17,TRBV24-1,TGTGCCACCAGTGACCTCACCGCTAGCGGGACGGGACCTGAGCAGTTCTTC,CATSDLTASGTGPEQFF
TRBJ2-5,.,TRBD1,15,TRBV7-2,TGTGCCAGCAGCTTACGGTCCGACAGGGAAGAGACCCAGTACTTC,CASSLRSDREETQYF
TRBJ2-3,.,TRBD1,14,TRBV20-1,TGCAGTGCTAGAGGACAGGGGGCCTCAGATACGCAGTATTTT,CSARGQGASDTQYF
TRBJ2-7,.,.,12,TRBV6-7,TGTGCCAGCTGGGGACCGACCTACGAGCAGTACTTC,CASWGPTYEQYF
TRBJ1-1,many,TRBD1,9,TRBV10-3,TGTGCCGTACAGGGGTTGGCTTTCTTT,CAVQGLAFF
TRBJ2-5,few,TRBD2,17,TRBV7-2,TGTGCCAGCAGCTTAGTGCCTCTAGCGGACTACCAAGAGACCCAGTACTTC,CASSLVPLADYQETQYF
TRBJ2-7,.,.,13,TRBV20-1,TGCAGTGCCCTTTCTAGGAGGCCCTACGAGCAGTACTTC,CSALSRRPYEQYF
TRBJ2-7,few,.,15,TRBV7-8,TGTGCCAGCAGCTCTACCGAAGGGGCGCAGGACGAGCAGTACTTC,CASSSTEGAQDEQYF
TRBJ1-1,.,.,15,TRBV7-2,TGTGCCAGCAGCTCCTCAGGGTCAGGTTTCACTGAAGCTTTCTTT,CASSSSGSGFTEAFF
TRBJ2-7,few,.,15,TRBV7-9,TGTGCCAGCAGCCATCCCATGCAGGGGAGCCACGAGCAGTACTTC,CASSHPMQGSHEQYF
TRBJ1-4,few,.,15,TRBV9,TGTGCCAGCAGCGTAGGTGTTATCTCAGATGAAAAACTGTTTTTT,CASSVGVISDEKLFF
TRBJ2-1,.,.,15,TRBV7-2,TGTGCCAGCAGCTTAGATTGGGGAGTCCACAATGAGCAGTTCTTC,CASSLDWGVHNEQFF
TRBJ1-1,few,.,16,TRBV27,TGTGCCAGCAGTATAAATGGACAGCTGATGAACACTGAAGCTTTCTTT,CASSINGQLMNTEAFF
TRBJ1-4,.,.,20,TRBV20-1,TGCAGTGCTAGAGACCCCTCACCCGCAGGGAACCGACGTCTGGGTGAAAACCTGTTTTTT,CSARDPSPAGNRRLGENLFF
TRBJ2-7,few,.,14,TRBV28,TGTGCCAGCACCCCCCCTCTGTCCACCTACGAGCAGTACTTC,CASTPPLSTYEQYF
TRBJ2-3,few,TRBD2,17,TRBV4-1,TGCGCCAGCAGCAAACGCCTAGCGGGGGCTAGCACAGATACGCAGTATTTT,CASSKRLAGASTDTQYF
TRBJ2-1,many,.,15,TRBV20-1,TGCAGTGCTAGAGTAGCGGCCAGGGTGTACAATGAGCAGTTCTTC,CSARVAARVYNEQFF
TRBJ2-7,.,.,12,TRBV2,TGTGCCAGCAGATTCCAGGGTTACGAGCAGTACTTC,CASRFQGYEQYF
TRBJ2-7,many,.,13,TRBV29-1,TGCAGCGTTGATATGGGGGGTTTGGGCGAGCAGTACTTC,CSVDMGGLGEQYF
TRBJ2-7,many,.,15,TRBV7-9,TGTGCCAGCAGCGCCACCGGAGTACAGGGATTCGAGCAGTACTTC,CASSATGVQGFEQYF
TRBJ2-7,few,.,14,TRBV4-3,TGCGCCAGCAGCCAAGTGTCCCAGGACTACGAGCAGTACTTC,CASSQVSQDYEQYF
TRBJ1-2,.,.,16,TRBV4-3,TGCGCCAGCAGCCAAGATTCGGGTAATAAGGGAGATGGCTACACCTTC,CASSQDSGNKGDGYTF
TRBJ2-1,.,.,13,TRBV20-1,TGCAGTGCTAGGGTATACAAGGGGGATGAGCAGTTCTTC,CSARVYKGDEQFF
TRBJ2-7,.,.,14,TRBV20-1,TGCAGTGCTAGAGGAGGAGGAGGGGGCTACGAGCAGTACTTC,CSARGGGGGYEQYF
TRBJ2-5,many,TRBD2,16,TRBV27,TGTGCCAGCAGTTTATTCGGCGGGGGGGCCTATGAGACCCAGTACTTC,CASSLFGGGAYETQYF
TRBJ2-3,.,.,16,TRBV7-6,TGTGCCAGCAGCTTAAGTTCAGGAGATTTCACAGATACGCAGTATTTT,CASSLSSGDFTDTQYF
TRBJ1-4,.,.,14,TRBV12-3/TRBV12-4,TGTGCCAGCAGTCCCTCCGAAGCTAATGAAAAACTGTTTTTT,CASSPSEANEKLFF
TRBJ1-1,.,.,11,TRBV29-1,TGCAGTGGTAGGGAGGGGGCTGAAGCTTTCTTT,CSGREGAEAFF
TRBJ2-3,once,TRBD1,18,TRBV6-1,TGTGCCAGCAGTGATGGGGGGACAGGGAGGGGGAGCACAGATACGCAGTATTTT,CASSDGGTGRGSTDTQYF
TRBJ2-5,.,.,15,TRBV28,TGTGCCAGCAGTTACCCTGGGGGGACGGGGGAGACCCAGTACTTC,CASSYPGGTGETQYF
TRBJ2-7,few,TRBD1,17,TRBV7-2,TGTGCCAGCAGCTTTAGTTCCCGGGACAGGGGGCATTACGAGCAGTACTTC,CASSFSSRDRGHYEQYF
TRBJ2-4,.,TRBD2,13,TRBV12-3/TRBV12-4,TGTGCCAGCAGTCCAGCGGGAGTAGACATTCAGTACTTC,CASSPAGVDIQYF
TRBJ2-3,many,TRBD2,15,TRBV5-1,TGCGCCAGCAGCTTGGCCACGGGGGGGCCTACGACGCAGTATTTT,CASSLATGGPTTQYF
TRBJ2-7,few,.,15,TRBV6-5,TGTGCCAGCAGTTACGCCCCGGGGACATCCTACGAGCAGTACTTC,CASSYAPGTSYEQYF
TRBJ1-1,.,.,13,TRBV7-9,TGTGCCAGCAGCTTAGCCCAGTGGGCTGAAGCTTTCTTT,CASSLAQWAEAFF
TRBJ2-2,few,.,16,TRBV12-3/TRBV12-4,TGTGCCAGCAGTAGCTCCGGGACGGGGACCGCCGGGGAGCTGTTTTTT,CASSSSGTGTAGELFF
TRBJ2-4,many,TRBD2,15,TRBV28,TGTGCCAGCAGTTTCGGGGGGACTAGCGGAAACATTCAGTACTTC,CASSFGGTSGNIQYF
TRBJ1-2,few,.,15,TRBV18,TGTGCCAGCTCACTGGGCGCACAGGGTATGGATGGCTACACCTTC,CASSLGAQGMDGYTF
TRBJ1-1,.,TRBD1,15,TRBV7-9,TGTGCCAGCAGTGCCGGGACAGGGGGCGTTTTTGAAGCTTTCTTT,CASSAGTGGVFEAFF
TRBJ2-5,.,TRBD2,13,TRBV9,TGTGCCAGCTGTCGGGGGGTCCAAGAGACCCAGTACTTC,CASCRGVQETQYF
TRBJ2-1,many,.,15,TRBV9,TGTGCCAGCAGCGTAGAGCCTAGCTCCTACAATGAGCAGTTCTTC,CASSVEPSSYNEQFF
TRBJ2-7,.,TRBD2,17,TRBV7-9,TGTGCCAGCAGTGGGATGGGACTAGCGGGAGTTTCCTACGAGCAGTACTTC,CASSGMGLAGVSYEQYF
TRBJ2-1,.,.,15,TRBV6-5,TGTGCCAGCAGTTACGGGCCTGGGGGGTTCAATGAGCAGTTCTTC,CASSYGPGGFNEQFF
TRBJ1-6,few,TRBD1,17,TRBV7-9,TGTGCCAGCAGCTCCCTATCCGGGACAGCCGCGATTCGGCCCCTCCACTTT,CASSSLSGTAAIRPLHF
TRBJ1-4,many,.,16,TRBV5-5,TGTGCCAGCAGCTGGAGCCAGGGTGCAACTAATGAAAAACTGTTTTTT,CASSWSQGATNEKLFF